This T cell receptor beta chain is from a study of identical twins. The study, taken as a whole, reports: The more abundant beta clonotypes in cord blood had fewer insertions, and memory repertoires did not show this. Some out-of-frame alpha sequences were shared by twins, and these showed excess low generation probability.

TCRdb re-called the 5' RACE reads through MiXCR, storing one row per CDR3 protein. The data show about 700,000 distinct CDR3 sequences, approximately 6% seen once. This clonotype was seen more than once but under ten times. Its matching antigen is unknown. The sample consisted of naive T cells sorted from blood. The clonotype originates from a man aged 18 to 29 in good health.

CDR3 residues: CSALSQMRSVAKNIQYF. The CDR3 bases are TGCAGTGCTCTAAGTCAAATGAGATCCGTAGCCAAAAACATTCAGTACTTC. This chain joins TRBV20-1 and TRBJ2-4; D is undetermined. V shed 5 bases and J shed 0 bases, with 20 bases lying between them. Germline V lookup: CDR1 DFQATT, CDR2 SNEGSKA (reference sequence). The CDR3 consists of 17 residues.